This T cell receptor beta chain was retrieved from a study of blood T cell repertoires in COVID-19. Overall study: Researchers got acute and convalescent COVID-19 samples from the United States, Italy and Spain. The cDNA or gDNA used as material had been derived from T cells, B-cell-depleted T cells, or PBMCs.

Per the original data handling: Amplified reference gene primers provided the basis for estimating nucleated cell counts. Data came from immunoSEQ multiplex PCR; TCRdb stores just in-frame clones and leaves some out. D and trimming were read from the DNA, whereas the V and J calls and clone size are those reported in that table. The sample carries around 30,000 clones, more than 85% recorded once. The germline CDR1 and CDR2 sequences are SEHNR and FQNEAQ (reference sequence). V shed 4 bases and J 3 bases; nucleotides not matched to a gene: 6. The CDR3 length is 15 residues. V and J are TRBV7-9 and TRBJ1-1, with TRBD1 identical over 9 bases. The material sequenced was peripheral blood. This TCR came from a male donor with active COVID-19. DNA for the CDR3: TGTGCCAGCAGCTCCGGGACAGGGTGGGACACTGAAGCTTTCTTT. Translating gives CASSSGTGWDTEAFF.